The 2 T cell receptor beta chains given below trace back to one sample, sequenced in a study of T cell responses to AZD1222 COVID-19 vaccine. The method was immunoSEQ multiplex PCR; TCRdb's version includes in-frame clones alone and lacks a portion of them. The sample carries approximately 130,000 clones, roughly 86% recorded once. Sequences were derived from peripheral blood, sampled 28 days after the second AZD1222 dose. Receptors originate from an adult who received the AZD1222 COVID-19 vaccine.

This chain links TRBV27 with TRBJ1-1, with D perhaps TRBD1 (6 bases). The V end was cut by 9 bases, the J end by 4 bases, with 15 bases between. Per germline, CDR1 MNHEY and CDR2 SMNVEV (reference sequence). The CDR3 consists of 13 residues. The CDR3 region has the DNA TGTGCCAGTAAGCGGGGGGCGAGCACTGAAGCTTTCTTT. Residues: CASKRGASTEAFF.

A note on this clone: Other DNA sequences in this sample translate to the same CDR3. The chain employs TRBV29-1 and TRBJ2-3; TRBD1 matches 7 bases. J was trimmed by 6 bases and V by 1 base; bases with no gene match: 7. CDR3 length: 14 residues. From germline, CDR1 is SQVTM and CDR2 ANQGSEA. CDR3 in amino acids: CSVEGGTGADTQYF. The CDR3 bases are TGCAGCGTTGAAGGCGGAACAGGGGCTGATACGCAGTATTTT.